This passage covers 15 T cell receptor beta chains from one sample sequenced in a study of blood T cell repertoires in COVID-19. Sequenced by immunoSEQ multiplex PCR; TCRdb stores in-frame clones only, minus some. The sample gives 300,000 or so clones, about nine tenths of which show up once; 1% is in the top ten. Sequenced material: peripheral blood. Receptors originate from a man in his fifties or sixties with active or convalescent COVID-19.

V usage is TRBV2 and J usage is TRBJ1-6; TRBD1 might be the D (5 bases). The CDR3 is 14 residues long. Germline V CDR1 and CDR2: SNHLY, FYNNEI. V gave up 4 bases and J gave up 7 bases, with 11 bases separating them. This CDR3 is CASSVRVGNSPLHF. In nucleotides, the CDR3 is TGTGCCAGCAGTGTCAGGGTCGGAAATTCACCCCTCCACTTT.

This chain connects TRBV7-2 to TRBJ1-2; maybe TRBD1 (5 bases). CDR1 and CDR2 (germline): SGHTA, FQGNSA. This CDR3 is built from 16 residues. With 0 bases removed from V and 4 bases from J, the gap between germline ends came to 15 bases. For the CDR3, the DNA is TGTGCCAGCAGCTTAGCGGCAGGGAAAGGTAGCTATGGCTACACCTTC. It yields the protein CASSLAAGKGSYGYTF.

The genes are TRBV18 and TRBJ2-3; TRBD1 might be the D (6 bases). Trimming shortened V by 7 bases and J by 0 bases, and 14 bases separated the two germline ends. Germline V CDR1 and CDR2: KGHSH, LQKENI. The CDR3 totals 15 residues. The CDR3 sequence: CASCQGPKSTDTQYF. The CDR3 DNA sequence: TGTGCCAGCTGCCAGGGGCCGAAGAGCACAGATACGCAGTATTTT.

The CDR3 DNA is TGTGCCAGCAGTCGCGCGGGTTCACCCCTCCACTTT. Translating gives CASSRAGSPLHF. This chain connects TRBV5-5 to TRBJ1-6; D uncertain. The CDR3 has 12 residues. Germline V lookup: CDR1 SGHKS, CDR2 YYEKEE (reference sequence). Between the trimmed V and J ends, which lost 5 bases and 9 bases, there was a span of 9 bases.

The CDR3: CASSESSGTAGANVLTF. DNA for the CDR3: TGTGCCAGCAGTGAATCAAGTGGCACAGCTGGGGCCAACGTCCTGACTTTC. This chain links TRBV25-1 with TRBJ2-6; D is ambiguous. The germline V gene has CDR1 MGHDK and CDR2 SYGVNS. This CDR3 is 17 amino acids long. Trimming took 1 base from V and 2 from J, leaving 12 bases between them.

J is TRBJ1-1 and V is TRBV7-8, with 7 bases aligning to TRBD1. V gave up 5 bases and J gave up 2 bases; unmatched junction bases: 2. CDR1 SGHVS and CDR2 FQNEAQ come from the germline V gene. CDR3 length: 13 residues. The DNA for the CDR3 is TGTGCCAGCAGCCGACAGGGTAACACTGAAGCTTTCTTT. Translation gives CASSRQGNTEAFF.

As for this clone: Germline is not matched at one junction end, which may reflect a read error. The chain joins TRBV28 to TRBJ2-5; D is uncertain. Germline CDR1 reads MDHEN; CDR2 reads SYDVKM. This CDR3 is 12 amino acids long. The CDR3 sequence: CASSRLQKTQYF. The CDR3 nucleotides read TGTGCCAGCAGCCGACTCCAAAAGACCCAGTACTTC.

The chain has TRBV4-3 and TRBJ2-2; 13 bases fit TRBD2. The J segment lost 0 bases and the V segment lost 3 bases, leaving 1 base of the junction unmatched. This CDR3 has 17 amino acids. The germline V gene has CDR1 LGHNA and CDR2 YSLEER. CDR3 sequence reads: CASSHTSGRANTGELFF. Here the CDR3 DNA reads TGCGCCAGCAGCCATACTAGCGGGAGGGCGAACACCGGGGAGCTGTTTTTT.

The V and J genes are TRBV12-3 or TRBV12-4 and TRBJ1-2, with D possibly being TRBD1 (5 bases). Trimming removed 7 bases at V and 6 bases at J, with 15 bases between. This CDR3 is built from 13 residues. For the CDR3, the DNA is TGTGCCAGCAAAAGGGGCAGTCCCCATGGCTACACCTTC. It translates to CASKRGSPHGYTF.

The V call is TRBV5-8, the J call TRBJ1-5; no firm D call. The V gene lost 4 bases and the J gene lost 3 bases, with 8 bases spanning the gap. CDR1 and CDR2 (germline): SGHTS, YDEGEE. This CDR3 is built from 13 residues. CDR3 loop: CASSGRNNQPQHF. In DNA form, the CDR3 reads TGTGCCAGCAGCGGCAGAAACAATCAGCCCCAGCATTTT.

The chain is built from TRBV5-4 and TRBJ2-5; 13 bases match TRBD2. The CDR3 runs to 19 residues. The germline gives CDR1 SGHNT, CDR2 YYREEE (reference sequence). Trimming removed 1 base from V and 0 bases from J; junction bases left unmatched: 9. The CDR3 sequence: CASSLRRTSGGLNQETQYF. CDR3 coding DNA: TGTGCCAGCAGCTTGCGGCGGACTAGCGGGGGCCTCAACCAAGAGACCCAGTACTTC.

The gene calls are TRBV18 and TRBJ2-1; maybe TRBD1 (6 bases). The CDR3 sequence is 14 residues long. Germline V gene sequence: CDR1 KGHSH, CDR2 LQKENI. The germline V and J ends were trimmed by 3 bases and 3 bases, with 9 bases remaining between them. CDR3 residues: CASSPRTDYNEQFF. In nucleotides, the CDR3 is TGTGCCAGCTCACCGCGGACAGACTACAATGAGCAGTTCTTC.

The chain links TRBV15 to TRBJ2-3, with TRBD1 as a possible D gene (6 bases). CDR3 length: 14 residues. Trimming left V 2 bases short and J 4 bases short, with 10 bases between. Germline V lookup: CDR1 LNHNV, CDR2 YYDKDF (reference sequence). In nucleotides, the CDR3 is TGTGCCACCAGCAGAACCGGGACACCAGATACGCAGTATTTT. Translating it yields CATSRTGTPDTQYF.

The V and J genes are TRBV2 and TRBJ1-1; 7 nucleotides match TRBD1. This CDR3 comprises 13 residues. Losses at the gene ends were 6 bases for V and 7 bases for J; bases not matched to a gene: 8. Per the germline V gene, CDR1 is SNHLY and CDR2 is FYNNEI. The CDR3 bases are TGTGCCAGCAGCGAACAGGGGAACGGTGAAGCTTTCTTT. As protein: CASSEQGNGEAFF.

The rearrangement joins TRBV5-6 to TRBJ2-7, with TRBD2 matching 14 bases. The CDR3 covers 16 residues. CDR1 and CDR2 (germline): SGHDT, YYEEEE. The junction had 11 bases not matched to a gene; V was cut back by 6 bases and J by 6 bases. CDR3 amino acids: CASTRGLAGGGGEQYF. For the CDR3, the DNA is TGTGCCAGCACTCGTGGACTAGCGGGGGGCGGTGGCGAGCAGTACTTC.